These 8 T cell receptor beta chains were all obtained from the same sample, sequenced in a study of cytomegalovirus exposure and HLA in healthy donors (dated 2017 in TCRdb). The method was the immunoSEQ multiplex PCR assay. The multiplex PCR relied on a mix of 60 forward primers for TCR Vbeta segments and 13 reverse primers for TCR Jbeta segments. The immuneACCESS repertoire file appears here via TCRdb, limited to in-frame rearrangements. These files lack a portion of the clones; in checked studies, under half of the deficit traces to unresolved V genes, and the cause of the others is not known. This sample is represented by roughly 80,000 clones; less than 85% of them were singletons. Roughly 2.6% of the sample goes to the ten largest clones. Input material: PBMCs. The receptor source for this set is a woman in her forties or fifties in good health and CMV-seronegative.

The V gene is TRBV5-1, the J gene TRBJ1-3; 7 bases map to TRBD1. CDR1 is SGHRS, CDR2 YFSETQ, per germline. The CDR3 contains 17 residues. J lost 0 bases, V lost 4 bases, and 10 bases had no gene match. The CDR3 region has the DNA TGCGCCAGCAGCCCCGGGAGGGGGCTGTTCTCTGGAAACACCATATATTTT. As protein: CASSPGRGLFSGNTIYF.

The V gene is TRBV15, the J gene TRBJ1-5; D is possibly TRBD1 (5 bases). The CDR3 is 15 amino acids. Germline assignment: CDR1 LNHNV and CDR2 YYDKDF (reference sequence). The V gene lost 0 bases and the J gene lost 0 bases, with 6 bases spanning the gap. The CDR3 is CATSRDTGSNQPQHF. In DNA form, the CDR3 reads TGTGCCACCAGCAGAGATACAGGTAGCAATCAGCCCCAGCATTTT.

This sequence joins TRBV18 and TRBJ2-7; D is unresolved. Trimming removed 1 base at V and 0 bases at J, with 4 bases between. This CDR3 spans 13 amino acids. Germline lookup yields CDR1 KGHSH and CDR2 LQKENI. The CDR3 reads CASSPLDSYEQYV. As DNA, the CDR3 is TGTGCCAGCTCACCACTTGACTCCTACGAGCAGTACGTC.

The chain links TRBV7-9 to TRBJ1-1; TRBD1 is a possible D gene (5 bases). The CDR3 runs to 12 residues. V was cut by 2 bases and J by 6 bases, with 7 bases left in between. Germline V gene data show CDR1 as SEHNR and CDR2 as FQNEAQ (reference sequence). CDR3 in DNA: TGTGCCAGCAGCTTATCGGGGGCTGAAGCTTTCTTT. As protein: CASSLSGAEAFF.

A single count supports this clone. The V gene is TRBV10-3, the J gene TRBJ1-1, with TRBD1 matching 9 bases. CDR3 size: 13 residues. Per germline, CDR1 ENHRY and CDR2 SYGVKD. V trimming: 10 bases; J trimming: 11 bases; junction bases outside the gene matches: 14. The CDR3 loop is CATTTGTGTVAFF. The CDR3 DNA reads as TGTGCCACCACTACCGGGACAGGGACGGTGGCTTTCTTT.

J is TRBJ2-1 and V is TRBV19; the match to TRBD1 covers 9 bases. Germline loops: CDR1 LNHDA, CDR2 SQIVND (reference sequence). The CDR3 loop spans 16 amino acids. J lost 4 bases, V lost 5 bases, and 9 bases had no gene match. CDR3 sequence reads: CASSGTGFSLYNEQFF. CDR3 sequence (DNA): TGTGCCAGTAGTGGGACAGGGTTCTCCTTGTACAATGAGCAGTTCTTC.

The chain employs TRBV6-5 and TRBJ2-7; D is perhaps TRBD1 (8 bases). Germline assignment: CDR1 MNHEY and CDR2 SVGAGI. V was cut by 0 bases and J by 7 bases, with 19 bases left in between. This CDR3 is built from 16 residues. The CDR3 nucleotides are TGTGCCAGCAGTTACTCACGGACAGGGAGGGGGGGGGAGCAGTACTTC. This encodes CASSYSRTGRGGEQYF.

The V and J genes are TRBV7-6 and TRBJ2-1; D perhaps matches TRBD2 (6 bases). V lost 4 bases, J lost 1 base, and 8 bases lay in between. There are 14 residues in the CDR3. CDR1 is SGHVS and CDR2 is FNYEAQ in the germline V gene. The CDR3, as DNA: TGTGCCAGCAGCTCCGGGGGATCCTACAATGAGCAGTTCTTC. Translation gives CASSSGGSYNEQFF.